Listed below are T cell receptor beta chains from one sample, sequenced in a study of PD-L1 blockade in urothelial cancer. The assay was immunoSEQ multiplex PCR, and TCRdb's table has in-frame clones only and misses some. The sample has 84,000 or so clones, 85% to 90% seen once. The sequencing used PBMCs, collected around atezolizumab (anti-PD-L1) treatment. These receptor sequences come from a man in his fifties or sixties with urothelial cancer. Both conserved end residues are part of each CDR3. A D gene is named only where the DNA matches it firmly.

TRBV12-1 . CASSWTSVHYEQYF
TRBV7-2 TRBD2 CASSLVSSGKVEQYF
TRBV19 . CASSILYSGNEQFF
TRBV30 . CAWNYRVTGELFF
TRBV4-1 TRBD1 CASSQYPGQRTEAFF
TRBV9 TRBD2 CASSVETAGNTQYF
TRBV11-2 TRBD1 CASSSGPTGLDTQYF
TRBV7-9 . CASSLEQYNEQFF
TRBV5-6 TRBD2 CASSLVKRGSTDTQYF
TRBV18 . CASSPPRGQKASDEQFF
TRBV25-1 . CASSHFDGYTDTQYF
TRBV5-1 . CASSLTDAVDTQYF
TRBV2 . CASSEMLEGGELFF
TRBV11-2 . CASSRGSGSGTYNEQFF
TRBV30 TRBD1 CAWSGYRGLSEKLFF
TRBV6-1 TRBD2 CASSGGTSGGREQYF
TRBV9 . CASSPTGYRDNEQFF
TRBV5-4 TRBD1 CASSSDRVAGELFF
TRBV28 . CASSLGGPRNDEQYF
TRBV7-9 . CASRPNRGYGYTF
TRBV29-1 . CSVGQGDQPQHF
TRBV27 . CASSPGQRSYEQYF
TRBV10-3 TRBD2 CATARGGGVIDTQYF
TRBV15 TRBD1 CATSRGGTGLYNEQFF
TRBV9 . CASSGLSYEQYF
TRBV11-2 TRBD2 CASSFWGTGGRRTGELFF
TRBV28 TRBD2 CASRTSGTDTQYF
TRBV15 TRBD1 CATSSGTGGGQPQHF
TRBV9 . CASSVSSGNTIYF
TRBV27 . CASRRTGSLGTPLHF
TRBV25-1 . CASSLQGENTEAFF
TRBV7-9 . CASSLGAGKNEQYF
TRBV9 . CASSVGPSNTEAFF
TRBV13 . CASSSDQRTTGTGELFF
TRBV7-8 . CASSPVGGTGTGELFF
TRBV7-9 TRBD2 CATRGLAGLNEQFF
TRBV5-1 . CASSFGGAGNTEAFF
TRBV19 TRBD1 CASSLRGFRYLAKNIQYF
TRBV18 TRBD1 CASSPNSLQGARSNEKLFF
TRBV4-1 . CASSQRRVGVGGYEQYF
TRBV19 . CASRMAATRGYEQYF
TRBV5-8 TRBD1 CASSLPYTGVGTEAFF
TRBV11-2 TRBD1 CASSSGQGIYNEQFF
TRBV11-2 TRBD1 CASSLGQGVEAFF
TRBV18 TRBD1 CASSPTDRGEQYF
TRBV5-1 TRBD1 CASSLEGQPNTGELFF
TRBV7-7 TRBD1 CASSLLGQGNTGELFF
TRBV7-2 TRBD1 CASSSDRRFGGELFF
TRBV7-9 TRBD1 CAALQGAEGYTF
TRBV27 . CASSPSGAGVIHEQYF
TRBV6-6 . CASSYGNYREAFF
TRBV7-2 TRBD2 CASSFFGGSADTQYF
TRBV10-1 TRBD2 CASSVRAGFGDEQFF
TRBV28 . CASSLRQAGWNEKLFF
TRBV5-1 . CASHPGHPNTGELFF